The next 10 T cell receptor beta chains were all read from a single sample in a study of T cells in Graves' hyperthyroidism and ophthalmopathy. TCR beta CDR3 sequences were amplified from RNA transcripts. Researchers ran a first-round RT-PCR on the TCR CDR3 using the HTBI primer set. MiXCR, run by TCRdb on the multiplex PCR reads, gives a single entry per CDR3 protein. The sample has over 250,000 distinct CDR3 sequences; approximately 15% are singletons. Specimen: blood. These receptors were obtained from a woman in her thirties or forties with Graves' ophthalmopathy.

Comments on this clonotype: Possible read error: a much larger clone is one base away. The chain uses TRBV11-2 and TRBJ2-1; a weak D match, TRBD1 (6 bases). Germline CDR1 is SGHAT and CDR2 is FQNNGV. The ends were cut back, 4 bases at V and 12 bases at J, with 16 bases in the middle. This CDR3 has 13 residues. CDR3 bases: TGTGCCAGCAGCTCCCGGACGGGACACAGGCAGTTCTTC. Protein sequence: CASSSRTGHRQFF.

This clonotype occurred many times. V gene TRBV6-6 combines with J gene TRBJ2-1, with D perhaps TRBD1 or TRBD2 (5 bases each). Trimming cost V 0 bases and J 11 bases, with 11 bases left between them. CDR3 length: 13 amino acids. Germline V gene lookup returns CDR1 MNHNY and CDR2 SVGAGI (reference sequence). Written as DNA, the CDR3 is TGTGCCAGCAGTTACTCAATCTGGGGACAGCAGTTCTTC. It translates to CASSYSIWGQQFF.

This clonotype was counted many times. This CDR3 reads CASTRTVNYGYTF. The CDR3 DNA reads TGTGCCAGCACCAGGACGGTTAACTATGGCTACACCTTC. The chain recombines TRBV2 with TRBJ1-2; no definite D call. Germline V gives CDR1 SNHLY, CDR2 FYNNEI. Trimming took 7 bases from V and 1 from J, leaving 10 bases between them. The CDR3 is 13 residues long.

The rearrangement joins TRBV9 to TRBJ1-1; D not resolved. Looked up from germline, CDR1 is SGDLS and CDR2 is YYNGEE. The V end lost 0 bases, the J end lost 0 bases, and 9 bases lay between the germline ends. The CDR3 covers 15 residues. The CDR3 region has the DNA TGTGCCAGCAGCGTAGTAATTGCTATGAACACTGAAGCTTTCTTT. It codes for CASSVVIAMNTEAFF.

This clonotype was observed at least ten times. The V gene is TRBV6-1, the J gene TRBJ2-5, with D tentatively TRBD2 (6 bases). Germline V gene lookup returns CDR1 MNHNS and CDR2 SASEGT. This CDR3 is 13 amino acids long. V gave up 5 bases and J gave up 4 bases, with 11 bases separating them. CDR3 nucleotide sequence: TGTGCCAGCAGTCCTAGGAGGGGAGAGACCCAGTACTTC. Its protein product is CASSPRRGETQYF.

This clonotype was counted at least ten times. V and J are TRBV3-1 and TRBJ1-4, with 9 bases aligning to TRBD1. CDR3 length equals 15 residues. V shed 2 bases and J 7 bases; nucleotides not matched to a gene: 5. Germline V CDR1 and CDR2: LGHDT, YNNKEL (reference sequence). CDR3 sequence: CASSQQDRGGEKLFF. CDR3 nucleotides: TGTGCCAGCAGCCAACAGGACAGGGGCGGTGAAAAACTGTTTTTT.

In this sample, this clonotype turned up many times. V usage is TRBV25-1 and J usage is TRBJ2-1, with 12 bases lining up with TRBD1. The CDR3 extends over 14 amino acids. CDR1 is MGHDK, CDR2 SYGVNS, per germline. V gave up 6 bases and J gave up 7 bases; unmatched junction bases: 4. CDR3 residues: CASSRDRGLNEQFF. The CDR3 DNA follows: TGTGCCAGCAGCCGGGACAGGGGGCTAAATGAGCAGTTCTTC.

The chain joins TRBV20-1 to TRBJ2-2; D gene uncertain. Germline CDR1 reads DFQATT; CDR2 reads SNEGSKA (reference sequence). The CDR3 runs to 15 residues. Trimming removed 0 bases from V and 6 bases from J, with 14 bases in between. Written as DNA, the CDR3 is TGCAGTGCTAGAGATCGGCAGTTAAGGGCCGGGGAGCTGTTTTTT. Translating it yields CSARDRQLRAGELFF.

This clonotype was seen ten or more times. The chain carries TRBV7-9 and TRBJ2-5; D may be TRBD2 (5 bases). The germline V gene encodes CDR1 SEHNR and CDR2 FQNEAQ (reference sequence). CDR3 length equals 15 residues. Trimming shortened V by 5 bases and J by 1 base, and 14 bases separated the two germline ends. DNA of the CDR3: TGTGCCAGCAGCCGAACGAGGACTGCCCAAGAGACCCAGTACTTC. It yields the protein CASSRTRTAQETQYF.

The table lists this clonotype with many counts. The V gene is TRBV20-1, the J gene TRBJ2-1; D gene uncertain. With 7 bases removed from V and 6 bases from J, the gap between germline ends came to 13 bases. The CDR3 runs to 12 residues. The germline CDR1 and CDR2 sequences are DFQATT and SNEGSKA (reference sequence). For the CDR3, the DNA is TGCAGTGTTACCAAACAGCTCAATGAGCAGTTCTTC. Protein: CSVTKQLNEQFF.